A single sample gave rise to the 2 T cell receptor beta chains below, sequenced in a study of cytomegalovirus exposure and HLA in healthy donors. The PCR employed 60 Vbeta primers together with 13 Jbeta primers. The protocol was immunoSEQ multiplex PCR, while the TCRdb copy is restricted to in-frame clones and leaves out a portion. The sample carries roughly 90,000 clones, approximately 85% recorded once. The sample was PBMCs. The receptor set was obtained from a man aged 25 to 45 in good health and CMV-seropositive.

The CDR3 nucleotides are TGTGCCAGCAGCCGCCGGACTGGGCTGGGCTTCGGGGAGCTGTTTTTT. This sequence encodes CASSRRTGLGFGELFF. The chain carries TRBV14 and TRBJ2-2; tentatively, D is TRBD2 (5 bases). Germline CDR1 SGHDN, CDR2 FVKESK. Deletions cut 4 bases from V and 7 bases from J, with 19 bases between. The CDR3 contains 16 residues.

The V call is TRBV11-3, the J call TRBJ2-1; 7 bases align to TRBD2. In germline, CDR1 is SGHNT, CDR2 YENEEA. J gave up 3 bases and V 3 bases, and 5 bases lay outside the gene matches. The CDR3 has 15 residues. Written as DNA, the CDR3 is TGTGCCAGCAGCTTTGGCGGGAGTAGCTACAATGAGCAGTTCTTC. It yields the protein CASSFGGSSYNEQFF.